This entry lists 8 T cell receptor beta chains sequenced from one sample in a study of T cells in Graves' hyperthyroidism and ophthalmopathy. Regions amplified from RNA transcripts were the TCR beta CDR3 regions. Carried out on the TCR CDR3, a first-round RT-PCR used the HTBI primer set. Each CDR3 protein gets one entry after TCRdb re-called the multiplex PCR reads with MiXCR. The sample shows 500,000 or so distinct CDR3 sequences, roughly 15% of them seen only once. The sequencing sample was made of blood. The receptors stem from a woman younger than 30 with Graves' ophthalmopathy.

CDR3 amino acids: CATSGIRDRVDGYTF. The CDR3 region has the DNA TGTGCCACCAGCGGAATCAGAGACAGGGTAGATGGCTACACCTTC. The V gene is TRBV15, the J gene TRBJ1-2; the match to TRBD1 covers 7 bases. CDR3 size: 15 residues. After removal of 5 bases from V and 6 bases from J, the junction contained 12 bases not matched to a gene. Germline assignment: CDR1 LNHNV and CDR2 YYDKDF (reference sequence).

Note on this clonotype: A much larger clone differs by one base, so this may be a read error. This chain connects TRBV9 to TRBJ2-1, with TRBD2 identical over 8 bases. Germline loops: CDR1 SGDLS, CDR2 YYNGEE. The CDR3 contains 15 residues. The CDR3 DNA reads TGTGGCAGCAGCGTTCCGGGGGGGGTCGGGAATGAGCAGTTCTTC. Translation: CGSSVPGGVGNEQFF.

This chain connects TRBV5-1 to TRBJ1-2; 7 nucleotides agree with TRBD1. This CDR3 region has 14 residues. Germline loops: CDR1 SGHRS, CDR2 YFSETQ. J was trimmed by 4 bases and V by 5 bases; bases with no gene match: 8. CDR3 sequence reads: CASSTGAKGYGYTF. The DNA for the CDR3 is TGCGCCAGCAGTACAGGGGCAAAGGGCTATGGCTACACCTTC.

This clonotype was seen only a few times. This sequence joins TRBV27 and TRBJ2-7; D remains ambiguous. The CDR3 runs 14 residues. Germline values: CDR1 MNHEY, CDR2 SMNVEV (reference sequence). Between the trimmed V and J ends, which lost 2 bases and 4 bases, there was a span of 12 bases. Here the CDR3 reads CASSLLARDYEQYF. CDR3 in DNA: TGTGCCAGCAGTTTACTCGCCAGAGATTACGAGCAGTACTTC.

This clonotype was counted many times. V usage is TRBV6-1 and J usage is TRBJ2-4; 9 bases align to TRBD1. The CDR3 extends over 14 amino acids. The trim removed 7 bases at V and 4 bases at J, leaving 5 bases unmatched. The germline CDR1 and CDR2 sequences are MNHNS and SASEGT. CDR3 loop: CASKDRGTKNIQYF. CDR3 nucleotide sequence: TGTGCCAGCAAGGACAGGGGAACTAAAAACATTCAGTACTTC.

The rearrangement joins TRBV6-2 or TRBV6-3 to TRBJ1-3; 7 nucleotides match TRBD1. V shed 8 bases, J shed 1 base, and the junction held 8 bases outside the gene matches. Germline V gene data show CDR1 as MNHEY and CDR2 as SVGEGT. The CDR3 runs 15 residues. CDR3 amino acids: CASDRDAGSGNTIYF. Written as DNA, the CDR3 is TGTGCCAGCGACAGGGACGCTGGGTCTGGAAACACCATATATTTT.

This clonotype was found a few times. The chain is built from TRBV19 and TRBJ1-4; 9 bases agree with TRBD1. J lost 5 bases, V lost 3 bases, and 7 bases had no gene match. Germline assignment: CDR1 LNHDA and CDR2 SQIVND (reference sequence). This CDR3 spans 16 amino acids. The CDR3 DNA reads TGTGCCAGTAGTATGCCGGACAGGGGCGGGAATGAAAAACTGTTTTTT. The encoded protein is CASSMPDRGGNEKLFF. The complete variable domain, with remaining parts taken from reference TRBV19 and TRBJ1-4, reads DGGITQSPKYLFRKEGQNVTLSCEQNLNHDAMYWYRQDPGQGLRLIYYSQIVNDFQKGDIAEGYSVSREKKESFPLTVTSAQKNPTAFYLCASSMPDRGGNEKLFFGSGTQLSVL.

This clonotype occurred a few times. This chain connects TRBV12-3 or TRBV12-4 to TRBJ1-2; D is perhaps TRBD1 (5 bases). Trimming stripped 2 bases from V and 5 bases from J, with 15 bases between. The CDR3 covers 15 residues. The CDR3 protein is CASSLMSGAGYGYTF. CDR3 bases: TGTGCCAGCAGTTTAATGAGTGGGGCAGGGTATGGCTACACCTTC.